This TCR beta chain was sequenced in a study of regulatory T cells in long-lasting Graves disease. General observations from the study: Newly diagnosed patients shared 850 to 1,000 public clonotypes; persistent patients shared a few thousand.

The germline V gene encodes CDR1 SGDLS and CDR2 YYNGEE. This CDR3 has 14 amino acids. Trimming removed 0 bases at V and 7 bases at J, with 13 bases between. Time point meaning: persistent/refractory GD, antithyroid drugs over 5 years with positive TRAb. TCR sequences were obtained from RNA taken from PBMCs. Details on this clonotype: Its antigen is as yet unknown.

Construction of the TCR beta libraries employed iRepertoire HTBI primers in conjunction with Arm-PCR of CDR3 regions. TCRdb re-called the multiplex PCR reads through MiXCR, storing one row per CDR3 protein. The sample yields roughly 500,000 distinct CDR3 sequences, about 22% seen once. Material: peripheral blood mononuclear cells (PBMCs), obtained when the disease was refractory, from a patient treated with antithyroid drugs. The sequence derives from a female donor with Graves disease. The rearrangement links TRBV9 to TRBJ1-2, with D possibly TRBD1 on 5 matching bases. The CDR3 DNA reads as TGTGCCAGCAGCGTAGTGGGGGGGTCCCGTGGCTACACCTTC. Protein sequence: CASSVVGGSRGYTF.